These 3 T cell receptor beta chains came from one sample sequenced in a study of T cells in Graves' hyperthyroidism and ophthalmopathy. Regions amplified from RNA transcripts were the TCR beta CDR3 regions. The HTBI primer set drove a first-round RT-PCR of the TCR CDR3. One entry per CDR3 protein, called by TCRdb with MiXCR from the multiplex PCR reads. The sample consists of just over 550,000 distinct CDR3 sequences, roughly 50% of them appearing once. The sequenced sample was peripheral blood or thyroid tissue (not recorded which). The receptor source for this set is a woman under 30 with Graves' hyperthyroidism.

This clonotype was seen a few times. This chain uses TRBV7-2 with TRBJ1-3; no firm D call. V lost 2 bases to trimming and J lost 4 bases, with 12 bases between them. Germline V gene sequence: CDR1 SGHTA, CDR2 FQGNSA. This CDR3 comprises 15 residues. The CDR3 spells CASSLWSGMGNTIYF. The CDR3 bases are TGTGCCAGCAGCTTATGGTCGGGTATGGGAAACACCATATATTTT. Combining the CDR3 with reference TRBV7-2 and TRBJ1-3 gives the whole variable domain GAGVSQSPSNKVTEKGKDVELRCDPISGHTALYWYRQSLGQGLEFLIYFQGNSAPDKSGLPSDRFSAERTGGSVSTLTIQRTQQEDSAVYLCASSLWSGMGNTIYFGEGSWLTVV.

This clonotype was recorded a few times. The V call is TRBV9, the J call TRBJ1-1; 7 positions agree with TRBD1. This CDR3 region has 15 residues. Unmatched junction bases numbered 7, after V lost 4 bases and J lost 1 base. CDR1 is SGDLS, CDR2 YYNGEE, per germline. CDR3 in amino acids: CASSQTGARNTEAFF. The DNA for the CDR3 is TGTGCCAGCAGCCAAACAGGGGCAAGGAACACTGAAGCTTTCTTT.

The CDR3 region has the DNA TGTGCCAGCAGTTTACTCAACTGGGACGCTGGCTACACCTTC. It is translated as CASSLLNWDAGYTF. The chain recombines TRBV12-3 or TRBV12-4 with TRBJ1-2, with D possibly being TRBD1 (5 bases). This CDR3 contains 14 residues. V lost 2 bases, J lost 7 bases, and 14 bases lay in between.